This T cell receptor (beta chain) is from a study of blood T cell repertoires in COVID-19. Study-level information: Spain, Italy and the United States supplied samples that represented acute and convalescent COVID-19. Sample material is recorded as cDNA or gDNA derived from T cells, B-cell-depleted T cells, or PBMCs.

Cohort allocation depended upon clinical history that participants reported. As originally analysed: Quantification of nucleated cells was approximated via reference gene primer amplification. TCRdb keeps only in-frame clones here, not all; method: immunoSEQ multiplex PCR. V and J calls and clone size are as listed in that table; D and trimming were resolved from the DNA. The data hold 360,000 or so clones, with more than 85% observed a single time. Germline V gene lookup returns CDR1 ENHRY and CDR2 SYGVKD. Trimming cost V 3 bases and J 6 bases; bases outside gene matches: 3. The CDR3 spans 13 residues.

The chain uses TRBV10-3 and TRBJ2-7; TRBD1 agrees at 9 bases. The sequence was collected from a woman between 25 and 40 years old who had recovered from COVID-19. Sequencing was done on a sample of PBMCs or T cells enriched from blood (not recorded which). CDR3 coding DNA: TGTGCCATCAGTGATCGGGGACAGGGCGAGCAGTACTTC. Residues: CAISDRGQGEQYF.